These 23 T cell receptor beta chains were all obtained from the same sample, sequenced in a study of blood T cell repertoires in COVID-19. Profiling relied on immunoSEQ multiplex PCR, and the TCRdb table lists in-frame clones only, not all of them. The sample records some 200,000 clones, roughly 80% being singletons. Sequencing was carried out using peripheral blood. The receptor source for this set is a woman aged 55-70 years with acute or convalescent COVID-19.

This clone has a handful of counts. This rearrangement joins TRBV3-1 (or the pseudogene TRBV3-2) to TRBJ1-4; tentative D call: TRBD1 (5 bases). The CDR3 spans 18 residues. Trimming took off 4 bases at V and 13 bases at J, with 31 bases between the two ends. Per the germline V gene, CDR1 is LGHDT and CDR2 is YNNKEL (reference sequence). In DNA, the CDR3 is TGTGCCAGCAGCCTCGGGCACGGGGGAACAGCGAGGAGTTTGGGACTGTTTTTT. Its translation is CASSLGHGGTARSLGLFF.

The chain joins TRBV29-1 to TRBJ2-1; 7 bases agree with TRBD2. The trim removed 6 bases at V and 3 bases at J, leaving 20 bases unmatched. The CDR3 is made up of 18 amino acids. Germline values: CDR1 SQVTM, CDR2 ANQGSEA. The CDR3 here is CSVSGVRQLVRVYNEQFF. For the CDR3, the DNA is TGCAGCGTGAGCGGGGTTAGGCAATTAGTAAGGGTCTACAATGAGCAGTTCTTC.

The chain uses TRBV7-2 and TRBJ2-3; D is unresolved. Germline V CDR1 and CDR2: SGHTA, FQGNSA. CDR3 size: 12 residues. Trimming pared 3 bases from V and 7 bases from J, leaving 8 bases between. CDR3 nucleotides: TGTGCCAGCAGCTTTAGCTTAAATACGCAGTATTTT. As protein: CASSFSLNTQYF.

V gene TRBV5-8 combines with J gene TRBJ1-6; 7 positions match TRBD1. This CDR3 is 14 amino acids long. Trimming removed 4 bases from V and 8 bases from J; junction bases left unmatched: 6. The germline gives CDR1 SGHTS, CDR2 YDEGEE. In DNA form, the CDR3 reads TGTGCCAGCAGCCTCGACAGGGTATATTCACCCCTCCACTTT. This codes for CASSLDRVYSPLHF.

V gene TRBV5-1 combines with J gene TRBJ1-1, with unresolved D. Germline loops: CDR1 SGHRS, CDR2 YFSETQ. Trimming removed 2 bases from V and 4 bases from J, with 15 bases in between. This CDR3 region has 15 residues. The CDR3 region is CASSLETLKGTEAFF. The DNA of the CDR3 is TGCGCCAGCAGCTTAGAGACTTTAAAAGGCACTGAAGCTTTCTTT.

V usage is TRBV3-1 (or the pseudogene TRBV3-2) and J usage is TRBJ1-2, with 9 bases that match TRBD1. The V segment lost 1 base and the J segment 9 bases; nucleotides outside the gene matches: 9. Germline assignment: CDR1 LGHDT and CDR2 YNNKEL (reference sequence). The CDR3 sequence is 15 residues long. The CDR3 loop is CASSQVRGTGQRYTF. In nucleotides, the CDR3 is TGTGCCAGCAGCCAAGTAAGGGGGACAGGGCAGCGCTACACCTTC.

The V gene is TRBV19, the J gene TRBJ1-6; 7 positions match TRBD1. CDR1 and CDR2 (germline): LNHDA, SQIVND (reference sequence). Trimming cost V 3 bases and J 6 bases; bases outside gene matches: 2. The length of the CDR3 is 14 residues. CDR3 DNA sequence: TGTGCCAGTAGTATGACAGGGAGTAATTCACCCCTCCACTTT. Translating gives CASSMTGSNSPLHF.

The chain joins TRBV7-2 to TRBJ1-2; D unresolved. V lost 5 bases and J lost 6, with 16 bases in between. Germline loops: CDR1 SGHTA, CDR2 FQGNSA. This CDR3 region has 14 residues. The CDR3 spells CASSESLAVDGYTF. The CDR3 DNA follows: TGTGCCAGCAGCGAGAGTTTAGCCGTAGATGGCTACACCTTC.

This clone was seen a single time. The chain links TRBV30 to TRBJ2-2; 10 bases fit TRBD1. CDR3 length: 15 residues. Germline loops: CDR1 GTSNPN, CDR2 SVGIG (reference sequence). V lost 2 bases and J lost 5; bases outside the gene matches: 5. The CDR3 bases are TGTGCCTGGAGTTCCCCGGGACAGGGGACCGGGGAGCTGTTTTTT. Amino acids: CAWSSPGQGTGELFF.

The chain employs TRBV5-1 and TRBJ1-1; 7 bases are shared with TRBD1. Germline-derived CDR1 and CDR2 are SGHRS and YFSETQ. The CDR3 runs to 14 residues. Trimming at V came to 4 bases and at J to 5 bases, leaving 8 bases not matched to a gene. The CDR3 nucleotides are TGCGCCAGCAGCCTAGACAGGGAGTTAACTGAAGCTTTCTTT. Protein: CASSLDRELTEAFF. Together with reference TRBV5-1 and TRBJ1-1, the CDR3 gives the full variable domain: KAGVTQTPRYLIKTRGQQVTLSCSPISGHRSVSWYQQTPGQGLQFLFEYFSETQRNKGNFPGRFSGRQFSNSRSEMNVSTLELGDSALYLCASSLDRELTEAFFGQGTRLTVV.

This chain connects TRBV6-5 to TRBJ1-1; weak D call: TRBD1 (6 bases). This CDR3 spans 13 amino acids. Deletions cut 8 bases from V and 1 base from J, with 11 bases between. The V gene's germline CDR1 is MNHEY and CDR2 SVGAGI. The CDR3 sequence: CASWRRGNTEAFF. CDR3 nucleotides: TGTGCCAGCTGGCGCAGGGGGAACACTGAAGCTTTCTTT.

This clone was picked up one time. The V call is TRBV5-1, the J call TRBJ1-5; possibly TRBD1 for D (5 bases). This CDR3 has 13 residues. Between the trimmed V and J ends, which lost 2 bases and 9 bases, there was a span of 12 bases. CDR1 and CDR2 (germline): SGHRS, YFSETQ. The CDR3, as DNA: TGCGCCAGCAGCTTATTAGGGGAAGGGCCCCAGCATTTT. It is translated as CASSLLGEGPQHF.

The J gene is TRBJ2-7, the V gene TRBV20-1; tentative D call: TRBD2 (6 bases). This CDR3 has 14 residues. Germline V gene data show CDR1 as DFQATT and CDR2 as SNEGSKA (reference sequence). V was pared by 3 bases and J by 2 bases, with 14 bases between. CDR3 amino acids: CSASSTGLAYEQYF. CDR3 bases: TGCAGTGCTAGTTCTACGGGACTGGCCTACGAGCAGTACTTC.

The chain combines TRBV27 with TRBJ1-1; maybe TRBD1 (5 bases). The CDR3 contains 18 residues. Looked up from germline, CDR1 is MNHEY and CDR2 is SMNVEV (reference sequence). The V and J ends lost 0 bases and 3 bases respectively, with 20 bases between them. DNA of the CDR3: TGTGCCAGCAGTTTATCTGCTAACAGCGTCGGGGGGTACACTGAAGCTTTCTTT. Protein: CASSLSANSVGGYTEAFF.

This clone was picked up one time. The rearrangement joins TRBV10-1 to TRBJ2-2; 9 positions match TRBD2. V was clipped by 2 bases and J by 7 bases; unmatched bases: 8. The germline gives CDR1 WNHNN, CDR2 SYGVQD (reference sequence). The CDR3 has 16 amino acids. CDR3 DNA: TGCGCCAGCAGTGAGGTAGGCGGGGGGGCTGGCGGGGAGCTGTTTTTT. Its protein is CASSEVGGGAGGELFF.

This clone was counted between two and nine times. The chain joins TRBV12-3 or TRBV12-4 to TRBJ1-2; TRBD1 aligns across 8 bases. There are 13 residues in the CDR3. The J segment lost 6 bases and the V segment lost 5 bases, leaving 5 bases of the junction unmatched. The CDR3 is CASSTPGQDGYTF. CDR3 nucleotide sequence: TGTGCCAGCAGTACTCCGGGACAGGATGGCTACACCTTC.

V is TRBV19 and J is TRBJ1-1, with D perhaps TRBD1 (5 bases). V shed 2 bases and J shed 0 bases, with 10 bases lying between them. The CDR3 extends over 15 amino acids. Germline V gene lookup returns CDR1 LNHDA and CDR2 SQIVND (reference sequence). CDR3 in amino acids: CASSIQGTMNTEAFF. The DNA of the CDR3 is TGTGCCAGTAGTATACAGGGTACAATGAACACTGAAGCTTTCTTT.

This clone was seen a few times. The rearrangement links TRBV25-1 to TRBJ2-1; 9 bases align to TRBD2. Germline V CDR1 and CDR2: MGHDK, SYGVNS. V was clipped by 7 bases and J by 9 bases; unmatched bases: 10. CDR3 length: 14 residues. As DNA, the CDR3 is TGTGCCAGCACCCCACGGCGGGGGGGAAGTGAGCAGTTCTTC. It specifies CASTPRRGGSEQFF.

V gene TRBV7-6 combines with J gene TRBJ2-7, with 9 bases lining up with TRBD1. V was pared by 5 bases and J by 0 bases, with 8 bases of the junction left unmatched. Germline assignment: CDR1 SGHVS and CDR2 FNYEAQ. This CDR3 contains 16 residues. CDR3 protein: CASSPGQGFSSYEQYF. In nucleotides, the CDR3 is TGTGCCAGCAGCCCAGGACAGGGGTTTAGCTCCTACGAGCAGTACTTC.

The chain joins TRBV5-4 to TRBJ2-3; TRBD2 agrees at 15 bases. Looked up from germline, CDR1 is SGHNT and CDR2 is YYREEE (reference sequence). Germline trimming cut 5 bases from V and 0 bases from J; bases unmatched to any gene: 4. This CDR3 spans 17 amino acids. CDR3 protein: CASRRTSGGASTDTQYF. The CDR3 DNA reads as TGTGCCAGCAGGCGGACTAGCGGGGGGGCTAGCACAGATACGCAGTATTTT. The complete variable domain, with remaining parts taken from reference TRBV5-4 and TRBJ2-3, reads ETGVTQSPTHLIKTRGQQVTLRCSSQSGHNTVSWYQQALGQGPQFIFQYYREEENGRGNFPPRFSGLQFPNYSSELNVNALELDDSALYLCASRRTSGGASTDTQYFGPGTRLTVL.

The chain links TRBV9 to TRBJ2-7, with 10 bases fitting TRBD1. The CDR3 sequence is 13 residues long. V trimming: 8 bases; J trimming: 7 bases; junction bases outside the gene matches: 9. Germline CDR1 and CDR2: SGDLS and YYNGEE. Written as DNA, the CDR3 is TGTGCCAGGACAGGGACAGGGGCTTTAGAGCAGTACTTC. Translated, it gives CARTGTGALEQYF.

V usage is TRBV20-1 and J usage is TRBJ2-1; D is unclear. The CDR3 extends over 17 amino acids. V gave up 3 bases and J gave up 12 bases, with 30 bases separating them. Germline CDR1 reads DFQATT; CDR2 reads SNEGSKA (reference sequence). For the CDR3, the DNA is TGCAGTGCTAGTAGTACTTTGACCGCCCGGAGTAATTTCGGGCAGTTCTTC. Its translation is CSASSTLTARSNFGQFF.

This clone showed up just a few times. The V and J genes are TRBV7-9 and TRBJ1-6; D not certain. Germline CDR1 is SEHNR and CDR2 is FQNEAQ (reference sequence). The CDR3 totals 15 residues. With 5 bases removed from V and 7 bases from J, the gap between germline ends came to 15 bases. The CDR3 region is CASSRPGVANSPLHF. In DNA form, the CDR3 reads TGTGCCAGCAGCCGCCCCGGAGTCGCCAATTCACCCCTCCACTTT.